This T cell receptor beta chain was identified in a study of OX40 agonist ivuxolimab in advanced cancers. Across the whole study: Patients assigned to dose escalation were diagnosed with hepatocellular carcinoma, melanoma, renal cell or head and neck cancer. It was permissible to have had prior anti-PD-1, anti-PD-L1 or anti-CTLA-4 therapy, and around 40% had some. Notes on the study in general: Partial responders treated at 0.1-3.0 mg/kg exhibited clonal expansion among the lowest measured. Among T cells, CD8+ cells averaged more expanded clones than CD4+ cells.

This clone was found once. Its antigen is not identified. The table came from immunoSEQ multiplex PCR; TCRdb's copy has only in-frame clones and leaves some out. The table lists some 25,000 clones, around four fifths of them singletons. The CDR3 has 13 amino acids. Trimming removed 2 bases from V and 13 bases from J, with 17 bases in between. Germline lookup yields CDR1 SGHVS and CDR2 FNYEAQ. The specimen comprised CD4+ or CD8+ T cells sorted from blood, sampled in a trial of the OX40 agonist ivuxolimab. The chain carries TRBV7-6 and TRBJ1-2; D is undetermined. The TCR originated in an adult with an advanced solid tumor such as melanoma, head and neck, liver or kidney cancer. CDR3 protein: CASSLSVGSRATF. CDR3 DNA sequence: TGTGCCAGCAGCTTATCCGTGGGGAGTCGAGCCACCTTC. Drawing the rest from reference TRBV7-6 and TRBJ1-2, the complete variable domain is GAGVSQSPRYKVTKRGQDVALRCDPISGHVSLYWYRQALGQGPEFLTYFNYEAQQDKSGLPNDRFSAERPEGSISTLTIQRTEQRDSAMYRCASSLSVGSRATFGSGTRLTVV.